This TCR beta chain came from a study of blood T cell repertoires in COVID-19 (TCRdb year 2020). Concerning the study at large: Samples covering the acute and convalescent phases of COVID-19 were provided by collaborators in the United States, Italy and Spain. The prospective study material was composed of cDNA or gDNA derived from T cells, B-cell-depleted T cells, or PBMCs. Deeply sampled blood TCRbeta repertoires from subjects exposed to, actively infected with, or recovered from COVID-19 were included in the dataset. The repertoires were released in a freely available public database meant as a resource for research on the immune response to SARS-CoV-2. Samples were obtained from the ongoing ImmuneRACE study (first 160 participants) and from 1,254 subjects provided by 6 global collaborators. Sample metadata almost always included a de-identified subject ID, COVID-19 status, age in years and sex. HLA class I and class II types, where available, came from metadata supplied by the sample provider rather than from assay-based typing. Broader findings and caveats from the paper: Clinical and demographic metadata were provided uncurated, with the amount varying by source and participant.

Participants in the prospective study were aged 18 to 89 years, lived in 24 United States geographic areas, and enrolled through a virtual design. Cohort assignment in the prospective study relied on participant-reported clinical history from a screening survey and a study questionnaire. Recovered participants in ImmuneRACE Cohort 3 were defined as having two consecutive negative NP/OP PCR tests, clearance from a healthcare professional, or resolution of symptoms. In the prospective study, mobile phlebotomists collected whole blood, serum and a nasopharyngeal or oropharyngeal swab from each participant. Additional blood draws and questionnaires over an approximately 2-month period could optionally be provided by prospective study participants. Before DNA extraction, blood samples from the prospective study were shipped at room temperature or frozen. As concerns this clone: Its antigen specificity is not known. The record has no base qualities; no much larger clone is one base away.

TCRbeta CDR3 regions were amplified from genomic DNA using the immunoSEQ Assay, a bias-controlled multiplex PCR. From the authors' description of their analysis: Within the assay, amplification of reference gene primers was used to estimate how many nucleated cells each sample contained. Sequence reads were collapsed and filtered to measure the absolute abundance of every unique TCRbeta CDR3 rearrangement. Productive Simpson clonality was computed per sample as the square root of Simpson's diversity index over productive rearrangements. Not all clones reach the TCRdb copy of this immuneACCESS table, which keeps in-frame sequences only. Checked studies attribute under half of the gap to unresolved V genes and leave the rest unexplained. V and J calls and clone size are as listed in that table; D and trimming were resolved from the DNA. In this sample the table shows about 280,000 clones, 87% of which occur a single time. About 6% of the sample lies in the top ten.

CDR1 and CDR2 (LNHDA, SQIVND) derive from the germline V gene (reference sequence). V drops 3 bases and J drops 2 bases, leaving 14 bases in between. Including the terminal cysteine and phenylalanine, the CDR3 comprises 15 residues. CDR3 DNA only is kept here, 45 bases in frame from base 1. The rearrangement joined TRBV19 to TRBJ2-7, with TRBD2 tentatively as D gene (6 bases match). Sequencing was carried out using PBMCs or T cells enriched from blood (not recorded which). The sequence derives from a woman in her 40s who had recovered from COVID-19. Here is the DNA: TGTGCCAGTAGTATTAGCATTCGGGGGACCTACGAGCAGTACTTC. Translated, this is CASSISIRGTYEQYF.